This record concerns one T cell receptor (beta chain) sequence. Antigen: not known. CDR3 size: 16 residues. V lost 1 base and J lost 9; bases outside the gene matches: 9. CDR1 is SGHTA and CDR2 is FQGNSA in the germline V gene. Template switching supplied a universal primer site; unique molecular identifiers were carried on the cDNA. TCRdb ran MiXCR on the 5' RACE reads and lists one entry per CDR3 protein. Among about 1.7 million distinct CDR3 sequences listed, about 32% were seen once. The data originate from a study of identical twins. Study results and caveats: Out-of-frame alpha sequences common to twins exhibited a surplus of low generation probability. Models predicted less out-of-frame TCR alpha sharing in monozygotic twins than was found.

This chain connects TRBV7-2 to TRBJ2-1; 10 bases are a match to TRBD2. Sample: cord blood. The source of this sequence is a newborn girl in good health. The CDR3 spells CASSLVASGGIGEQFF. In DNA form, the CDR3 reads TGTGCCAGCAGCTTAGTGGCTAGCGGGGGTATCGGTGAGCAGTTCTTC.